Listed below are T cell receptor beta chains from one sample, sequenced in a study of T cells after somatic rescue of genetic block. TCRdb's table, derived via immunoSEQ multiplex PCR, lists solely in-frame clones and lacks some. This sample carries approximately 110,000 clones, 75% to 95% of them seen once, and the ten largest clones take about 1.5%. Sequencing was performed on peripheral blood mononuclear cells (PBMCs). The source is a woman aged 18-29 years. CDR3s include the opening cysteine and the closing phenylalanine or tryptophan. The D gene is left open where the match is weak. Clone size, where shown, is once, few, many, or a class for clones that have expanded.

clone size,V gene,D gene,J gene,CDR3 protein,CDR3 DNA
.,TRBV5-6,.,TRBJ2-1,CASRSTEGGLSNEQFF,TGTGCCAGCCGCTCTACCGAGGGGGGACTTAGCAATGAGCAGTTCTTC
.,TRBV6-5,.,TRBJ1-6,CASSRPGSNSPLHF,TGTGCCAGCAGTCGCCCGGGGAGTAATTCACCCCTCCACTTT
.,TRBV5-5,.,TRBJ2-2,CASSRVSGELFF,TGTGCCAGCAGCCGTGTGTCCGGGGAGCTGTTTTTT
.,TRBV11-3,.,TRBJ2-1,CASSLGYEQFF,TGTGCCAGCAGCTTAGGTTATGAGCAGTTCTTC
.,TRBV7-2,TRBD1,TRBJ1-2,CASSHDRGRANYGYTF,TGTGCCAGCAGCCACGACAGGGGCCGGGCTAACTATGGCTACACCTTC
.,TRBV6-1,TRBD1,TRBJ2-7,CASSRQGVPYEQYF,TGTGCCAGCAGTCGACAGGGGGTGCCCTACGAGCAGTACTTC
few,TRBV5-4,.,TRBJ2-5,CASSSGTMQETQYF,TGTGCCAGCAGCTCTGGGACCATGCAAGAGACCCAGTACTTC
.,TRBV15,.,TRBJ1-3,CATSRGAGSGNTIYF,TGTGCCACCAGCAGAGGGGCGGGCTCTGGAAACACCATATATTTT
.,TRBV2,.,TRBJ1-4,CASSRELDEKLFF,TGTGCCAGCAGTCGGGAGTTGGATGAAAAACTGTTTTTT
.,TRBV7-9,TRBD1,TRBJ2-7,CAGGQNYEQYF,TGTGCCGGGGGACAGAATTACGAGCAGTACTTC
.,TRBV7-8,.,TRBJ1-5,CASSLGRANQPQHF,TGTGCCAGCAGCTTAGGCCGGGCAAATCAGCCCCAGCATTTT
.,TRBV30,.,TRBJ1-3,CAWSVTGWSGNTIYF,TGTGCCTGGAGTGTAACAGGCTGGTCTGGAAACACCATATATTTT
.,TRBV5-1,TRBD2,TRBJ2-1,CASSGGHNFYNEQFF,TGCGCCAGCTCGGGGGGTCACAACTTCTACAATGAGCAGTTCTTC
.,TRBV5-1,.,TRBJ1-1,CASSLDRALNTEAFF,TGCGCCAGCAGCTTGGACAGGGCATTGAACACTGAAGCTTTCTTT
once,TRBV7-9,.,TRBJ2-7,CASSLKDYEQYF,TGTGCCAGCAGCTTGAAAGACTACGAGCAGTACTTC
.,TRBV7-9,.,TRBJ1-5,CASSLVGRTSNQPQHF,TGTGCCAGCAGCTTAGTTGGTCGAACTAGCAATCAGCCCCAGCATTTT
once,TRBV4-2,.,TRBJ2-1,CASSPEAGEGEQFF,TGTGCCAGCAGCCCCGAAGCCGGGGAAGGTGAGCAGTTCTTC
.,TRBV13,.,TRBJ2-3,CASSLAGLGGRTDTQYF,TGTGCCAGCAGCTTAGCGGGGCTAGGAGGACGCACAGATACGCAGTATTTT
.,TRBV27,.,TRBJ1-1,CASSVTGHRKAFF,TGTGCCAGCAGTGTAACAGGGCACCGAAAAGCTTTCTTT
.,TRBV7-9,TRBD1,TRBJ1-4,CASSSTGGHEKLFF,TGTGCCAGCAGCTCGACAGGGGGCCATGAAAAACTGTTTTTT
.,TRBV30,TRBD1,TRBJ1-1,CAWRRGLEAFF,TGTGCCTGGAGGAGGGGGCTGGAAGCTTTCTTT
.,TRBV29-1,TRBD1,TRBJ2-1,CSLVPGQGRETYNEQFF,TGCAGCTTAGTCCCGGGACAGGGAAGGGAAACCTACAATGAGCAGTTCTTC
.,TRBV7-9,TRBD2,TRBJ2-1,CASSLEVLAGTQGEQFF,TGTGCCAGCAGCTTAGAGGTACTAGCGGGGACCCAGGGGGAGCAGTTCTTC
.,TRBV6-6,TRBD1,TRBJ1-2,CASSTGTGVMYGYTF,TGTGCCAGCAGTACCGGGACAGGCGTTATGTATGGCTACACCTTC
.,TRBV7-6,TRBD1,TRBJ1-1,CASSPRIQGDTEAFF,TGTGCCAGCAGCCCAAGAATTCAGGGGGACACTGAAGCTTTCTTT
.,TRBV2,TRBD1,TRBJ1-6,CATHRGGPAEDSPLHF,TGTGCCACCCACAGGGGAGGGCCCGCTGAGGATTCACCCCTCCACTTT
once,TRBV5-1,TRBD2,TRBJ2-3,CASSFQPSGGADTQYF,TGCGCCAGCAGCTTCCAGCCTAGCGGGGGGGCAGATACGCAGTATTTT
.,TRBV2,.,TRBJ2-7,CASSEGPGYHEQYF,TGTGCCAGCAGTGAAGGGCCGGGATACCACGAGCAGTACTTC
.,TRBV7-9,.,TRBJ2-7,CASSSALGDEQYF,TGTGCCAGCAGCTCGGCGTTGGGCGACGAGCAGTACTTC
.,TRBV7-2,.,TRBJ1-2,CASSSDGYGYTF,TGTGCCAGCAGCTCCGACGGCTATGGCTACACCTTC
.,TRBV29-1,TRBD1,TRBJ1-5,CSVEDPGTVANQPQHF,TGCAGCGTTGAAGACCCGGGGACAGTAGCTAATCAGCCCCAGCATTTT
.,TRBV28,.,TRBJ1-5,CASSFVTFEPQHF,TGTGCCAGCAGTTTTGTCACCTTCGAGCCCCAGCATTTT
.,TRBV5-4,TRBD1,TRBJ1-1,CASSPAGQVAMNTEAFF,TGTGCCAGCAGCCCGGCCGGACAGGTCGCCATGAACACTGAAGCTTTCTTT
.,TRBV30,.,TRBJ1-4,CAWTHPGNRRKKLFF,TGTGCCTGGACCCACCCCGGGAACCGGCGGAAAAAACTGTTTTTT
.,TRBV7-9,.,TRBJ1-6,CASSYKEGVDNSPLHF,TGTGCCAGCAGTTACAAGGAGGGCGTTGATAATTCACCCCTCCACTTT
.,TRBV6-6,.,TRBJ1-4,CASSFQGFHEKLFF,TGTGCCAGCAGTTTCCAGGGGTTTCATGAAAAACTGTTTTTT
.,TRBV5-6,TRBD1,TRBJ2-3,CASSLNRGDTQYF,TGTGCCAGCAGCCTGAACAGGGGGGATACGCAGTATTTT
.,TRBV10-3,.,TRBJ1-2,CAISESVNLGGPRGYTF,TGTGCCATCAGTGAGTCAGTTAACTTGGGGGGCCCGCGGGGCTACACCTTC
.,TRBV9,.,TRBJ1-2,CASRSMAAGPYGYTF,TGTGCCAGCAGGAGTATGGCGGCAGGTCCCTATGGCTACACCTTC
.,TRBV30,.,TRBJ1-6,CAWSVGGPVLHF,TGTGCCTGGAGTGTAGGAGGCCCAGTCCTCCACTTT
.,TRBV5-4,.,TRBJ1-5,CASSLPGRPQHF,TGTGCCAGCAGCTTGCCCGGGAGGCCCCAGCATTTT
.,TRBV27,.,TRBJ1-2,CASSLRSPTPLYGYTF,TGTGCCAGCAGTTTACGTTCGCCTACCCCTCTCTATGGCTACACCTTC
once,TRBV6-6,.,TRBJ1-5,CATSSGGSGQPQHF,TGTGCCACTTCTTCGGGGGGGTCAGGTCAGCCCCAGCATTTT
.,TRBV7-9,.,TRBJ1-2,CALTPNYGYTF,TGTGCCCTTACTCCGAACTATGGCTACACCTTC
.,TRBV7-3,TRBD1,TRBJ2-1,CASSHTGGNEQFF,TGTGCCAGCAGCCATACAGGGGGCAACGAGCAGTTCTTC
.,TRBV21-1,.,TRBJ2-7,CASRTTTYEQYF,TGTGCCAGCAGGACTACTACCTACGAGCAGTACTTC
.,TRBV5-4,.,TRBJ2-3,CASSLTQATDTQYF,TGTGCCAGCAGCTTGACGCAGGCCACAGATACGCAGTATTTT
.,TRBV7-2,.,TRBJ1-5,CASSLSGRSNQPQHF,TGTGCCAGCAGCTTATCAGGCCGTAGCAATCAGCCCCAGCATTTT
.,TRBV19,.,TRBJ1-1,CASSLQDDTEAFF,TGTGCCAGTAGTTTACAGGATGACACTGAAGCTTTCTTT
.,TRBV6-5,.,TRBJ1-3,CASRGLSGNTIYF,TGTGCCAGCAGGGGGCTGTCTGGAAACACCATATATTTT